Shown below are 8 T cell receptor beta chains from a single sample sequenced in a study of T cells in Graves' hyperthyroidism and ophthalmopathy. RNA transcripts gave rise to amplified TCR beta CDR3 regions. First-round RT-PCR with HTBI primers amplified the TCR CDR3 region. One entry per CDR3 protein results from TCRdb running MiXCR on the multiplex PCR reads. The repertoire has fewer than 110,000 distinct CDR3 sequences, approximately 16% of them found once; the top ten carry 40% to 50%. The sequenced material came from blood. These receptors originate from a woman between 50 and 59 years old with Graves' hyperthyroidism.

The table lists this clonotype with many counts. The genes are TRBV5-1 and TRBJ1-2; TRBD1 is a possible D gene (6 bases). Germline V gene data show CDR1 as SGHRS and CDR2 as YFSETQ. This CDR3 region has 14 residues. The V gene lost 4 bases and the J gene lost 6 bases, with 16 bases spanning the gap. CDR3 nucleotides: TGCGCCAGCAGCCGACAGGAATCACTTGATGGCTACACCTTC. This codes for CASSRQESLDGYTF.

V gene TRBV7-9 combines with J gene TRBJ1-1; D gene uncertain. The V gene lost 6 bases and the J gene lost 4 bases, with 15 bases spanning the gap. This CDR3 spans 14 amino acids. CDR1 is SEHNR and CDR2 is FQNEAQ in the germline V gene (reference sequence). The CDR3 here is CASSPPPLATEAFF. The DNA for the CDR3 is TGTGCCAGCAGTCCACCACCTCTGGCCACTGAAGCTTTCTTT.

This clonotype was recorded at least ten times. The chain employs TRBV6-1 and TRBJ1-1, with a possible D match to TRBD1 (5 bases). With 8 bases removed from V and 4 bases from J, the gap between germline ends came to 14 bases. The CDR3 runs to 13 residues. From germline, CDR1 is MNHNS and CDR2 SASEGT. CDR3 sequence (DNA): TGTGCCAGCGGGGGGATTTGGATCACTGAAGCTTTCTTT. The encoded protein is CASGGIWITEAFF.

At least ten counts were recorded for this clonotype. The DNA of the CDR3 is TGTGCCAGCAGCATAATGGTTAGCGGGAGGGCCGGGGCCGGGGAGCTGTTTTTT. It specifies CASSIMVSGRAGAGELFF. This sequence joins TRBV5-4 and TRBJ2-2, with 11 bases matching TRBD2. The V gene end was trimmed by 4 bases and the J gene end by 6 bases; junction bases not matched to a gene: 14. CDR1 SGHNT and CDR2 YYREEE come from the germline V gene (reference sequence). This CDR3 region has 18 residues.

The rearrangement joins TRBV3-1 to TRBJ2-1, with 12 bases matching TRBD2. Trimming at V came to 1 base and at J to 9 bases, leaving 1 base not matched to a gene. The CDR3 runs 14 residues. Germline values: CDR1 LGHDT, CDR2 YNNKEL (reference sequence). The CDR3 reads CASSQATSGSEQFF. Here the CDR3 DNA reads TGTGCCAGCAGCCAAGCGACTAGCGGGAGTGAGCAGTTCTTC.

The table lists this clonotype with many counts. The V and J genes are TRBV6-5 and TRBJ1-2, with D uncertain. The CDR3 is made up of 13 amino acids. Germline V gene data show CDR1 as MNHEY and CDR2 as SVGAGI. The V end lost 6 bases, the J end lost 2 bases, and 10 bases lay between the germline ends. The CDR3 is CASSRWTNYGYTF. In DNA, the CDR3 is TGTGCCAGCAGCCGCTGGACCAACTATGGCTACACCTTC.

This clonotype has a handful of counts. The chain carries TRBV4-2 and TRBJ2-1; 14 bases match TRBD2. The germline CDR1 and CDR2 sequences are LGHNA and YNFKEQ. The CDR3 consists of 19 residues. V was clipped by 3 bases and J by 2 bases; unmatched bases: 9. The chain's CDR3 is CASSQTSGRALNPYNEQFF. Written as DNA, the CDR3 is TGTGCCAGCAGCCAGACTAGCGGGAGGGCCCTTAACCCCTACAATGAGCAGTTCTTC.

Many counts were recorded for this clonotype. The gene calls are TRBV28 and TRBJ2-5, with D tentatively TRBD1 (6 bases). The germline V and J ends were trimmed by 4 bases and 13 bases, with 13 bases remaining between them. The CDR3 is 11 residues long. Germline V gene lookup returns CDR1 MDHEN and CDR2 SYDVKM. The CDR3 DNA follows: TGTGCCAGCAGTTCCTACAGGGACCTGTACTTC. This encodes CASSSYRDLYF. Based on the CDR3 plus reference TRBV28 and TRBJ2-5, the full variable domain is DVKVTQSSRYLVKRTGEKVFLECVQDMDHENMFWYRQDPGLGLRLIYFSYDVKMKEKGDIPEGYSVSREKKERFSLILESASTNQTSMYLCASSSYRDLYFGPGTRLLVL.